Each of the 25 T cell receptor beta chains below was sequenced from the same sample in a study of T cell responses to AZD1222 COVID-19 vaccine. Profiled with immunoSEQ multiplex PCR; TCRdb holds only in-frame clones, not every one. The data contain about 39,000 clones, about nine tenths of them singletons. Sequenced material: peripheral blood, taken 28 days after the second AZD1222 dose. The source of these receptors is an adult who received the AZD1222 COVID-19 vaccine.

This clone was seen once. This chain connects TRBV5-1 to TRBJ1-2; D might be TRBD1 (6 bases). V was pared by 4 bases and J by 7 bases, with 20 bases between. CDR3 size: 15 residues. The germline V gene encodes CDR1 SGHRS and CDR2 YFSETQ. The CDR3 protein is CASSGTSAGPGGYTF. The CDR3 bases are TGCGCCAGCAGCGGGACATCCGCGGGTCCTGGTGGCTACACCTTC.

The V call is TRBV30, the J call TRBJ1-5, with D maybe TRBD1 (5 bases). The V gene lost 4 bases and the J gene lost 5 bases, with 15 bases spanning the gap. Germline V gene lookup returns CDR1 GTSNPN and CDR2 SVGIG (reference sequence). The CDR3 is made up of 14 amino acids. The chain's CDR3 is CAWKAGGEHQPQHF. The CDR3 DNA follows: TGTGCCTGGAAGGCAGGAGGGGAGCATCAGCCCCAGCATTTT.

In DNA, the CDR3 is TGTGCCAGCAGCTTAGAAATGGTAAATTCACCCCTCCACTTT. It is translated as CASSLEMVNSPLHF. This chain uses TRBV13 with TRBJ1-6, with unresolved D. Trimming removed 1 base from V and 7 bases from J, with 8 bases in between. The CDR3 covers 14 residues. Germline-derived CDR1 and CDR2 are PRHDT and FYEKMQ (reference sequence). The full variable domain, completed using reference TRBV13 and TRBJ1-6, is AAGVIQSPRHLIKEKRETATLKCYPIPRHDTVYWYQQGPGQDPQFLISFYEKMQSDKGSIPDRFSAQQFSDYHSELNMSSLELGDSALYFCASSLEMVNSPLHFGNGTRLTVT.

This clone was observed a handful of times. The V call is TRBV4-2, the J call TRBJ2-5; the D is unclear. The V and J ends lost 0 bases and 5 bases respectively, with 16 bases between them. This CDR3 spans 16 amino acids. CDR1 and CDR2 (germline): LGHNA, YNFKEQ. The CDR3 reads CASSQDSSFTVETQYF. In nucleotides, the CDR3 is TGTGCCAGCAGCCAAGATTCTAGTTTTACCGTCGAGACCCAGTACTTC.

The chain combines TRBV5-6 with TRBJ1-5; D remains ambiguous. In germline, CDR1 is SGHDT, CDR2 YYEEEE. The ends were cut back, 0 bases at V and 0 bases at J, with 7 bases in the middle. CDR3 length: 15 amino acids. The CDR3 loop is CASSLGTHSNQPQHF. The CDR3 DNA is TGTGCCAGCAGCTTGGGGACGCATAGCAATCAGCCCCAGCATTTT.

This clone has only a few counts. The chain recombines TRBV10-2 with TRBJ1-6; D is perhaps TRBD1 (5 bases). The ends were cut back, 6 bases at V and 8 bases at J, with 11 bases in the middle. Germline CDR1 reads WSHSY; CDR2 reads SAAADI. CDR3 length: 13 amino acids. For the CDR3, the DNA is TGCGCCAGCAGACCTTGGGGGGATTCACCCCTCCACTTT. As protein: CASRPWGDSPLHF.

This clone came up a few times. This sequence joins TRBV5-8 and TRBJ2-1; 7 bases match TRBD2. CDR3 length: 15 amino acids. The trim removed 1 base at V and 3 bases at J, leaving 4 bases unmatched. Germline V gene data show CDR1 as SGHTS and CDR2 as YDEGEE. The CDR3 region has the DNA TGTGCCAGCAGCTTGCTCAGCGGGGTCTACAATGAGCAGTTCTTC. Protein product: CASSLLSGVYNEQFF.

CDR3 loop: CAWSVMNTEAFF. The CDR3 region has the DNA TGTGCCTGGAGTGTAATGAACACTGAAGCTTTCTTT. This sequence joins TRBV30 and TRBJ1-1; D not certain. Looked up from germline, CDR1 is GTSNPN and CDR2 is SVGIG (reference sequence). The CDR3 is 12 amino acids. With 0 bases removed from V and 0 bases from J, the gap between germline ends came to 2 bases.

In DNA, the CDR3 is TGTGCCAGCAGGGCAACCGGGACAGGGAATATATATGGCTACACCTTC. Translating it yields CASRATGTGNIYGYTF. V usage is TRBV25-1 and J usage is TRBJ1-2; TRBD1 matches 9 bases. With 6 bases clipped from V and 5 bases from J, the junction kept 13 bases outside the gene matches. Germline V gives CDR1 MGHDK, CDR2 SYGVNS. This CDR3 is 16 amino acids long.

V gene TRBV2 combines with J gene TRBJ2-3; D ambiguous. V was shortened by 4 bases and J by 3 bases, with 11 bases between the two germline ends. The CDR3 is made up of 14 amino acids. Germline V gene lookup returns CDR1 SNHLY and CDR2 FYNNEI. The CDR3 nucleotides are TGTGCCAGCAGTGGCATAGGGATGACAGATACGCAGTATTTT. Its translation is CASSGIGMTDTQYF.

Regarding this clone: The sample has other DNA sequences that encode this CDR3 too. The V call is TRBV11-3, the J call TRBJ2-7, with a possible D match to TRBD2 (6 bases). The V gene's germline CDR1 is SGHNT and CDR2 YENEEA. The CDR3 runs to 13 residues. Trimming pared 5 bases from V and 7 bases from J, leaving 15 bases between. Written as DNA, the CDR3 is TGTGCCAGCAGCCCCGGCCCTGCGGGGGAGCAGTACTTC. Translation: CASSPGPAGEQYF.

The chain combines TRBV29-1 with TRBJ2-7; weak D call: TRBD1 (6 bases). Germline V gives CDR1 SQVTM, CDR2 ANQGSEA. V gave up 3 bases and J gave up 7 bases, with 10 bases separating them. This CDR3 has 11 amino acids. The CDR3 bases are TGCAGCGTTGACTGGGGGCGAGAGCAGTACTTC. It translates to CSVDWGREQYF.

The chain recombines TRBV2 with TRBJ1-2, with 7 bases matching TRBD1. CDR1 and CDR2 (germline): SNHLY, FYNNEI. Germline trimming cut 7 bases from V and 8 bases from J; bases unmatched to any gene: 19. The CDR3 runs 16 residues. CDR3 DNA sequence: TGTGCCAGCACCCCAACCCCCCTGACAGGGAATGGAGGCTACACCTTC. Amino acids: CASTPTPLTGNGGYTF.

The chain links TRBV6-2 or TRBV6-3 to TRBJ2-5, with D perhaps matching TRBD2 (6 bases). The ends were cut back, 0 bases at V and 4 bases at J, with 12 bases in the middle. The length of the CDR3 is 15 residues. Germline lookup yields CDR1 MNHEY and CDR2 SVGEGT. The CDR3 DNA is TGTGCCAGCAGTTACTCGGGTGCGGGGCCAGAGACCCAGTACTTC. It translates to CASSYSGAGPETQYF.

This rearrangement joins TRBV7-7 to TRBJ1-1; D remains ambiguous. CDR1 SSHAT and CDR2 FNYEAQ come from the germline V gene (reference sequence). CDR3 length: 13 residues. V lost 1 base and J lost 1, with 4 bases in between. Here the CDR3 reads CASSLDANTEAFF. In DNA form, the CDR3 reads TGTGCCAGCAGCTTAGATGCGAACACTGAAGCTTTCTTT. Supplemented by reference TRBV7-7 and TRBJ1-1, the full variable domain reads GAGVSQSPRYKVTKRGQDVTLRCDPISSHATLYWYQQALGQGPEFLTYFNYEAQPDKSGLPSDRFSAERPEGSISTLTIQRTEQRDSAMYRCASSLDANTEAFFGQGTRLTVV.

This sequence joins TRBV30 and TRBJ1-5; D possibly corresponds to TRBD1 (5 bases). V was cut by 3 bases and J by 3 bases, with 6 bases left in between. Looked up from germline, CDR1 is GTSNPN and CDR2 is SVGIG (reference sequence). The CDR3 covers 12 residues. This CDR3 is CAWRDNNQPQHF. As DNA, the CDR3 is TGTGCCTGGAGGGACAACAATCAGCCCCAGCATTTT. The full variable domain, its missing parts supplied by reference TRBV30 and TRBJ1-5, is SQTIHQWPATLVQPVGSPLSLECTVEGTSNPNLYWYRQAAGRGLQLLFYSVGIGQISSEVPQNLSASRPQDRQFILSSKKLLLSDSGFYLCAWRDNNQPQHFGDGTRLSIL.

The chain joins TRBV7-6 to TRBJ1-5; D remains ambiguous. The V end lost 4 bases, the J end lost 0 bases, and 4 bases lay between the germline ends. CDR3 length equals 13 residues. CDR1 is SGHVS, CDR2 FNYEAQ, per germline. CDR3 sequence: CASSYTSNQPQHF. CDR3 DNA: TGTGCCAGCAGCTACACTAGCAATCAGCCCCAGCATTTT. The full variable domain, rest sourced from reference TRBV7-6 and TRBJ1-5, is GAGVSQSPRYKVTKRGQDVALRCDPISGHVSLYWYRQALGQGPEFLTYFNYEAQQDKSGLPNDRFSAERPEGSISTLTIQRTEQRDSAMYRCASSYTSNQPQHFGDGTRLSIL.

This clone was seen just once. V is TRBV7-8 and J is TRBJ1-1, with a possible D match to TRBD1 (6 bases). The CDR3 is 13 residues long. V dropped 4 bases and J dropped 5 bases, with 11 bases sitting between them. CDR1 SGHVS and CDR2 FQNEAQ come from the germline V gene. The CDR3 protein is CASSSHRDTEAFF. The CDR3 DNA is TGTGCCAGCAGCTCCCACAGGGATACTGAAGCTTTCTTT. The complete variable domain, with remaining parts taken from reference TRBV7-8 and TRBJ1-1, reads GAGVSQSPRYKVAKRGQDVALRCDPISGHVSLFWYQQALGQGPEFLTYFQNEAQLDKSGLPSDRFFAERPEGSVSTLKIQRTQQEDSAVYLCASSSHRDTEAFFGQGTRLTVV.

This clone showed up just once. V is TRBV7-2 and J is TRBJ2-2; 7 bases map to TRBD1. In germline, CDR1 is SGHTA, CDR2 FQGNSA. The junction had 8 bases not matched to a gene; V was cut back by 6 bases and J by 7 bases. The CDR3 consists of 14 residues. Written as DNA, the CDR3 is TGTGCCAGCAGACGCCAGACAGGGTTCGGGGAGCTGTTTTTT. This translates into CASRRQTGFGELFF.

The rearrangement uses TRBV5-1 and TRBJ1-2; D ambiguous. This CDR3 comprises 13 residues. V dropped 3 bases and J dropped 2 bases, with 8 bases sitting between them. Germline assignment: CDR1 SGHRS and CDR2 YFSETQ. The CDR3 reads CASSSEQNYGYTF. The CDR3 bases are TGCGCCAGCAGCTCGGAACAGAACTATGGCTACACCTTC.

V and J are TRBV19 and TRBJ1-1; 9 bases match TRBD1. V was clipped by 3 bases and J by 6 bases; unmatched bases: 5. This CDR3 comprises 14 residues. The V gene's germline CDR1 is LNHDA and CDR2 SQIVND (reference sequence). CDR3 in amino acids: CASSMGQGNAEAFF. The CDR3 DNA reads as TGTGCCAGTAGTATGGGACAGGGAAACGCTGAAGCTTTCTTT. Complete variable domain (other parts from reference TRBV19 and TRBJ1-1): DGGITQSPKYLFRKEGQNVTLSCEQNLNHDAMYWYRQDPGQGLRLIYYSQIVNDFQKGDIAEGYSVSREKKESFPLTVTSAQKNPTAFYLCASSMGQGNAEAFFGQGTRLTVV.

The chain recombines TRBV14 with TRBJ1-1; D remains ambiguous. Germline CDR1 and CDR2: SGHDN and FVKESK. V was clipped by 1 base and J by 4 bases, with 13 bases between them. CDR3 size: 15 residues. The CDR3 protein is CASSQVLPASTEAFF. The CDR3, as DNA: TGTGCCAGCAGCCAAGTCCTGCCGGCCAGCACTGAAGCTTTCTTT.

The chain recombines TRBV10-3 with TRBJ2-5; TRBD2 might be the D (6 bases). Trimming stripped 3 bases from V and 4 bases from J, with 9 bases between. The germline gives CDR1 ENHRY, CDR2 SYGVKD. The CDR3 is 13 amino acids. The CDR3 bases are TGTGCCATCAGTGATGGGGGGTCAGAGACCCAGTACTTC. It encodes CAISDGGSETQYF.

The V and J genes are TRBV7-2 and TRBJ2-7, with 7 nucleotides matching TRBD2. The V and J ends lost 2 bases and 4 bases, in that order; junction bases with no gene match: 11. Germline V gene lookup returns CDR1 SGHTA and CDR2 FQGNSA. This CDR3 comprises 16 residues. CDR3 bases: TGTGCCAGCAGCTTAAAAGCGGGGTCAGGGACTTACGAGCAGTACTTC. Translating it yields CASSLKAGSGTYEQYF. Looking up the rest from reference TRBV7-2 and TRBJ2-7 gives the full variable domain: GAGVSQSPSNKVTEKGKDVELRCDPISGHTALYWYRQSLGQGLEFLIYFQGNSAPDKSGLPSDRFSAERTGGSVSTLTIQRTQQEDSAVYLCASSLKAGSGTYEQYFGPGTRLTVT.

This clone has just a few counts. This chain links TRBV7-6 with TRBJ2-7; no definite D call. CDR1 and CDR2 (germline): SGHVS, FNYEAQ. With 2 bases removed from V and 6 bases from J, the gap between germline ends came to 11 bases. The CDR3 covers 13 residues. CDR3 in amino acids: CASSLQELSEQYF. In DNA, the CDR3 is TGTGCCAGCAGCTTACAAGAGCTTTCCGAGCAGTACTTC.